This T cell receptor beta chain was obtained from a study of T cells in Graves' hyperthyroidism and ophthalmopathy. Researchers took RNA transcripts and amplified the TCR beta CDR3 regions from them. During a first-round RT-PCR of the TCR CDR3, the HTBI primer set was used. MiXCR, applied by TCRdb to the multiplex PCR reads, yields one record per CDR3 protein. The table includes hundreds of thousands of distinct CDR3 sequences, around 15% detected once. CDR1 DFQATT and CDR2 SNEGSKA come from the germline V gene (reference sequence). V was pared by 2 bases and J by 0 bases, with 10 bases between. The CDR3 length is 14 residues. This clonotype was recorded a few times.

The sequence came from a woman aged 18-29 years with Graves' hyperthyroidism. Sequencing input: blood. The V and J genes are TRBV20-1 and TRBJ1-1; TRBD1 might be the D (5 bases). CDR3: CSARSLDMNTEAFF. The DNA of the CDR3 is TGCAGTGCTAGAAGTCTGGACATGAACACTGAAGCTTTCTTT.